The rows below give T cell receptor beta chains drawn from one sample of a study of human T cells and chemical hapten exposure. MiXCR, applied by TCRdb to the RACE reads, yields one record per CDR3 protein. This table has hundreds of thousands of distinct CDR3 sequences, under 6.5% appearing once. The sequences come from whole blood, collected in connection with sensitization to the hapten diphenylcyclopropenone (DPC). All receptors derive from a young woman with alopecia areata. Some clones in this sample may be carry-over from other donors' samples. Both conserved end residues are part of each CDR3. A D gene is named only where the DNA matches it firmly. Clone size is given for some rows only: seen once, a few or many times, or a class if the clone is expanded.

>NA|TRBJ2-3|TRBV21-1|NA
CASSKRKYWTGKPDTQYF
TGTGCCAGCAGCAAAAGGAAATATTGGACAGGCAAGCCAGATACGCAGTATTTT
>few|TRBJ1-2|TRBV29-1|NA
CSARGDRMTF
TGCAGCGCGAGGGGTGACAGGATGACCTTC
>many|TRBJ1-2|TRBV15|NA
CATSREGVRGYTF
TGTGCCACCAGCAGAGAGGGGGTCCGAGGCTACACCTTC
>few|TRBJ1-2|TRBV19|NA
CATFLPDNSPYYGYTF
TGTGCCACCTTCCTCCCCGACAACTCCCCCTACTATGGCTACACCTTC
>many|TRBJ1-1|TRBV24-1|TRBD1
CATSAWEGGKWEAFF
TGTGCCACCAGTGCCTGGGAAGGGGGCAAGTGGGAAGCTTTCTTT
>few|TRBJ2-1|TRBV7-6|NA
CASSFSWTGSYNEQFF
TGTGCCAGCAGCTTCTCTTGGACCGGCTCCTACAATGAGCAGTTCTTC
>NA|TRBJ1-6|TRBV10-3|TRBD1
CAIKADRVNSPLHF
TGTGCCATTAAAGCGGACAGGGTCAATTCACCCCTCCACTTT
>few|TRBJ2-3|TRBV12-3/TRBV12-4|TRBD1
CASSSAGGGLTDTQYF
TGTGCCAGCAGTTCCGCAGGGGGCGGATTGACAGATACGCAGTATTTT
>NA|TRBJ1-5|TRBV20-1|TRBD1
CSARQNRGSVQPQHF
TGCAGTGCTAGACAGAACAGGGGTTCTGTTCAGCCCCAGCATTTT
>many|TRBJ1-6|TRBV28|NA
CASSSANSPLHF
TGTGCCAGCAGTTCGGCGAATTCACCCCTCCACTTT
>many|TRBJ2-5|TRBV5-1|NA
CASSPRGLRETQYF
TGCGCCAGCAGCCCACGGGGTTTACGAGAGACCCAGTACTTC
>many|TRBJ1-3|TRBV2|NA
CASQLGGDSGNTIYF
TGTGCCAGCCAGTTGGGGGGAGACTCTGGAAACACCATATATTTT
>few|TRBJ2-5|TRBV7-2|NA
CASSLLGQAQETQYF
TGTGCCAGCAGCTTATTGGGTCAGGCACAAGAGACCCAGTACTTC
>many|TRBJ1-4|TRBV5-1|TRBD1
CASSSTGGKILGTNEKLFF
TGCGCCAGCAGCTCGACAGGGGGCAAGATTTTGGGGACTAATGAAAAACTGTTTTTT
>NA|TRBJ2-1|TRBV6-1|TRBD1
CASSGTGSYNEQFF
TGTGCCAGCAGCGGGACAGGATCCTACAATGAGCAGTTCTTC
>NA|TRBJ1-5|TRBV6-5|NA
CASRSRGSDNQPQHF
TGTGCCAGCAGAAGCAGGGGTAGCGACAATCAGCCCCAGCATTTT
>many|TRBJ1-2|TRBV27|TRBD1
CASMGTVYGYTF
TGTGCCAGCATGGGGACAGTATATGGCTACACCTTC
>NA|TRBJ1-1|TRBV27|NA
CASSLAGSGKAFF
TGTGCCAGCAGTTTAGCAGGGTCGGGAAAAGCTTTCTTT
>many|TRBJ1-4|TRBV27|NA
CASSPSTGFLEKLFF
TGTGCCAGCAGTCCCTCGACGGGCTTTCTAGAAAAACTGTTTTTT
>many|TRBJ1-2|TRBV5-6|NA
CASSPGSGYNYGYTF
TGTGCCAGCAGCCCAGGTTCAGGTTACAACTATGGCTACACCTTC
>NA|TRBJ2-3|TRBV3-1|TRBD2
CASSQDIPSGGYTDTQYF
TGTGCCAGCAGCCAAGACATCCCTAGCGGGGGGTACACAGATACGCAGTATTTT
>many|TRBJ1-6|TRBV21-1|NA
CASSIQGNDSPLHF
TGTGCCAGCAGCATACAGGGGAACGATTCACCCCTCCACTTT
>few|TRBJ2-2|TRBV3-1|NA
CASSQAQGTGELFF
TGTGCCAGCAGCCAAGCACAGGGCACCGGGGAGCTGTTTTTT
>few|TRBJ1-1|TRBV12-3/TRBV12-4|NA
CASSSLGSSNTEAFF
TGTGCCAGCAGTTCCCTAGGGTCTTCGAACACTGAAGCTTTCTTT
>many|TRBJ1-1|TRBV6-1|NA
CASSIGPGDTNTEAFF
TGTGCCAGCAGTATTGGGCCAGGAGACACGAACACTGAAGCTTTCTTT
>NA|TRBJ2-3|TRBV3-1|TRBD1
CASSQGQGAATPDTQYF
TGTGCCAGCAGCCAGGGCCAGGGGGCCGCCACACCAGATACGCAGTATTTT
>NA|TRBJ2-3|TRBV5-8|TRBD2
CASSLVAGGRYF
TGTGCCAGCAGCTTGGTAGCGGGGGGGCGGTATTTT